The rows below give T cell receptor beta chains drawn from one sample of a study of glioma-infiltrating T cells. MiXCR was run by TCRdb on the multiplex PCR reads, yielding one entry per CDR3 protein. The profile shows roughly 200,000 distinct CDR3 sequences, under 55% of them singletons. The sample consisted of glioma tissue, nonneoplastic brain tissue, or PBMCs (not recorded which). These receptor sequences come from a human donor with low-grade glioma or glioblastoma, undergoing nonglioma brain surgery, or in good health (not recorded which). Each CDR3 is given without its conserved first and last residue. Where a row states a size, it is once, few, many or the class of an expanded clone; other rows omit it.

few TRBV20-1 SARGTAYNEQL
many TRBV3-1 ASSARTERSYEQY
few TRBV2 ASSDVSSYNEQF
many TRBV6-6 ASSYLGTSTDTQY
. TRBV12-3/TRBV12-4 ASSLGDSTDTQY
. TRBV12-5 ASGLDSGNEQF
few TRBV10-3 AISDNFHGRDYEQY
few TRBV24-1 ATSDGQGGSHNEQF
. TRBV12-3/TRBV12-4 ASSFQLGVATEDF
once TRBV3-1 ASGQIRQVFGYT
many TRBV18 ASSPSSYEQY
once TRBV28 ARRDRVKDTQY
many TRBV6-1 ASSTTRVSADTQY
many TRBV7-2 ASSLPGTDTQY
many TRBV28 ASRSLNEQF
many TRBV15 ATSSTRAITEAF
. TRBV6-5 ARGRGNQPQH
. TRBV19 ASRGDGNYGYT
many TRBV20-1 SARRREGHSYEQY
few TRBV4-1 ASSQRGGGSSGELF
many TRBV6-1 ASSESLAGGRDTQY
. TRBV12-3/TRBV12-4 ASRLQGLNEQF
. TRBV13 ASSLGTAGREQY
many TRBV28 ASSKQGPNGAF
many TRBV6-6 ASSYREDYEQY
many TRBV20-1 SALGLAGGRVNIQY
. TRBV3-1 ASSQDLGWGYT
. TRBV18 ASSPSTSWRLDEQF